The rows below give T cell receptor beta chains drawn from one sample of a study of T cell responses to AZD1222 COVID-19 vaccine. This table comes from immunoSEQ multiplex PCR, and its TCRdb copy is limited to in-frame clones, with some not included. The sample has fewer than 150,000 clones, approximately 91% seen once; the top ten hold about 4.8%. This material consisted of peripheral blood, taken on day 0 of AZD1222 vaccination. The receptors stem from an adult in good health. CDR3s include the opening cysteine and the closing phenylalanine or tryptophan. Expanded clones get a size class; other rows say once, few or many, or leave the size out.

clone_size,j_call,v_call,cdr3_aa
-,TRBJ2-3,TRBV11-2,CASSQRQGGAAAAIDTQYF
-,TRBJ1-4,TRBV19,CASSNRDEKLFF
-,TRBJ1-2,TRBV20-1,CSAHLSRGYTF
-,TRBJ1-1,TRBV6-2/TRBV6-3,CASSYQDRGDTEAFF
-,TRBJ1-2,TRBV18,CASSPDRVGYGYTF
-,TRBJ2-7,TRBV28,CASSFGPAGGRRYF
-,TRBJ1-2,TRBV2,CASSETGTPFNYGYTF
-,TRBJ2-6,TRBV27,CASSETGSGANVLTF
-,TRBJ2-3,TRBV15,CATSRDPTGVSTDTQYF
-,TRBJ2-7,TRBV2,CASSEGGTTGDEQYF
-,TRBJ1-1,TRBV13,CASSRNRGGTEAFF
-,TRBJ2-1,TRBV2,CASSREGTSGFNEQFF
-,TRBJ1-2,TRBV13,CATKGMGRYGYTF
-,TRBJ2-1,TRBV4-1,CASGPLGGSYNEQFF
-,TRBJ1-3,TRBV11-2,CASSTGNSGNTIYF
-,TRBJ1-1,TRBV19,CASIDRGTEAFF
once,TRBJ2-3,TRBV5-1,CASSWRGRTDTQYF
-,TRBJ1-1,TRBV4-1,CASSPHSLNTEAFF
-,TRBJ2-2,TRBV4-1,CASSQGANTGELFF
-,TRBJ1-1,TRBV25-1,CATNQGAATEAFF
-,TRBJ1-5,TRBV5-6,CASSLWWKGGNQPQHF
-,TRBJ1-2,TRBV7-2,CASSLPGGQGVLGGYTF
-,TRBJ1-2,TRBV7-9,CASSPDRAYYGYTF
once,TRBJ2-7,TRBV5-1,CASRGPGEVEQYF
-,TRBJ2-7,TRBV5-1,CASSQGTSDEQYF
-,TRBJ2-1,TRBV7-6,CASSLRQGHYSSYNEQFF
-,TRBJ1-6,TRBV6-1,CASSEKRGSANSPLHF
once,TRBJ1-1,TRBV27,CASSIQVNTEAFF
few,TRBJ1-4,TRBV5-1,CASSGGRSSEKLFF
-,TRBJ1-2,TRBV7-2,CASSTAGTQAGYGYTF
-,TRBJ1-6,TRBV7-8,CASSFVDSSYNSPLHF
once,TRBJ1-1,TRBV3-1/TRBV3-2,CASSPDMNTEAFF
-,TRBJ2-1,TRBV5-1,CASSLASASGSSYNEQFF
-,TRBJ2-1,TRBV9,CASSVVSGPSGQVQFF
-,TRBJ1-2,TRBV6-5,CAASPTFNYGYTF
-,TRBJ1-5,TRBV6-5,CASSSTGENSNQPQHF
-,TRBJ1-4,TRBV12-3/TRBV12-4,CANRRQGSEKLFF
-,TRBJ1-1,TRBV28,CAIGGGLTEAFF
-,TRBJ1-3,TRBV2,CASRALDSSLSGNTIYF